Listed below are T cell receptor beta chains from one sample, sequenced in a study of T cells after yellow fever vaccination. TCRdb re-analysed the 5' RACE reads in MiXCR, keeping a single row per CDR3 protein. Of 300,000 to 400,000 distinct CDR3 sequences in the sample, 7.5% to 9% are singletons; the top ten hold roughly 18%. The material was PBMCs, obtained on the day of the first yellow fever vaccination. Receptor source: a young man who received the YFV17D yellow fever vaccine. Both conserved end residues are part of each CDR3. The order of the fields is V gene, J gene, CDR3 protein.

>TRBV9|TRBJ1-4
CASSGGTTNEKLFF
>TRBV7-2|TRBJ1-6
CASSSRQGQSPLHF
>TRBV6-7|TRBJ2-2
CASSYSNRLAGANTGELFF
>TRBV9|TRBJ1-6
CASSVGIGDYNSPLHF
>TRBV6-1|TRBJ2-1
CASSWLADHNEQFF
>TRBV9|TRBJ2-2
CASSGAGGLNTGELFF
>TRBV25-1|TRBJ2-1
CASTLTGSDNEQFF
>TRBV5-5|TRBJ2-2
CARGPGVPGELFF
>TRBV12-3/TRBV12-4|TRBJ2-4
CASSFSSGGNIQYF
>TRBV20-1|TRBJ2-1
CSASVGDVEQFF
>TRBV7-6|TRBJ2-3
CASSLVANADTQYF
>TRBV18|TRBJ2-5
CASSPWTGADAGPPQYF
>TRBV5-1|TRBJ2-5
CASSLPAKGETQYF
>TRBV5-6|TRBJ1-4
CASSSTPRDGKLFF
>TRBV5-4|TRBJ2-1
CASSLEAGVERDNEQFF
>TRBV20-1|TRBJ1-5
CSAVPGTGIQPQHF
>TRBV6-2/TRBV6-3|TRBJ2-3
CASSDGTSGSWGTQYF
>TRBV29-1|TRBJ2-1
CSASGTSGGNEQFF